The 18 T cell receptor beta chains reported below all come from one sample, sequenced in a study of T cells after yellow fever vaccination. TCRdb reprocessed the 5' RACE reads with MiXCR, giving one entry per CDR3 protein. In the table there are about 130,000 distinct CDR3 sequences, more than 6.5% of which are singletons. This specimen was CD4+ T cells sorted from PBMCs, taken less than 11 days after the first yellow fever vaccination. Every receptor here comes from a man aged 18-30 years who received the YFV17D yellow fever vaccine.

This clonotype was detected ten times or more. The V call is TRBV7-3, the J call TRBJ1-6; perhaps TRBD1 as D (6 bases). The CDR3 is 15 amino acids. Deletions cut 2 bases from V and 7 bases from J, with 12 bases between. Per the germline V gene, CDR1 is SGHTA and CDR2 is FQGTGA. CDR3 coding DNA: TGTGCCAGCAGCTTAGAGGGACATTCCAATTCACCCCTCCACTTT. Its translation: CASSLEGHSNSPLHF.

In this sample, this clonotype turned up many times. V usage is TRBV24-1 and J usage is TRBJ1-5, with 7 bases lining up with TRBD1. CDR1 and CDR2 (germline): KGHDR, SFDVKD. This CDR3 is 14 amino acids long. J was trimmed by 1 base and V by 7 bases; bases with no gene match: 3. The CDR3 loop reads CATSGTESNQPQHF. The CDR3 DNA is TGTGCCACCAGCGGGACAGAGAGCAATCAGCCCCAGCATTTT.

This clonotype was recorded at least ten times. The chain employs TRBV7-2 and TRBJ2-2, with D unresolved. V was pared by 3 bases and J by 2 bases, with 10 bases between. Germline CDR1 reads SGHTA; CDR2 reads FQGNSA. CDR3 length: 15 residues. CDR3 sequence (DNA): TGTGCCAGCAGCTTGCGCACAACTAACACCGGGGAGCTGTTTTTT. This translates into CASSLRTTNTGELFF.

This clonotype was recorded many times. The rearrangement links TRBV10-3 to TRBJ2-3; unclear D gene. The V gene lost 5 bases and the J gene lost 0 bases, with 3 bases spanning the gap. The V gene's germline CDR1 is ENHRY and CDR2 SYGVKD. The CDR3 sequence is 12 residues long. CDR3 nucleotides: TGTGCCATCAGTCATAGCACAGATACGCAGTATTTT. Translating it yields CAISHSTDTQYF.

There are many counts of this clonotype. The chain recombines TRBV27 with TRBJ2-1, with unresolved D. V was shortened by 5 bases and J by 6 bases, with 20 bases between the two germline ends. From germline, CDR1 is MNHEY and CDR2 SMNVEV (reference sequence). The CDR3 is 16 residues long. The CDR3 spells CASSTYYTFGVNEQFF. In DNA form, the CDR3 reads TGTGCCAGCAGTACCTATTACACCTTTGGGGTCAATGAGCAGTTCTTC.

This clonotype was found many times. The chain joins TRBV5-4 to TRBJ2-3; tentative D call: TRBD2 (6 bases). V lost 2 bases, J lost 0 bases, and 10 bases lay in between. The germline gives CDR1 SGHNT, CDR2 YYREEE (reference sequence). The CDR3 is 15 residues long. CDR3 nucleotides: TGTGCCAGCAGCTTTGGCGGGACTAGCACAGATACGCAGTATTTT. As protein: CASSFGGTSTDTQYF. Drawing the rest from reference TRBV5-4 and TRBJ2-3, the complete variable domain is ETGVTQSPTHLIKTRGQQVTLRCSSQSGHNTVSWYQQALGQGPQFIFQYYREEENGRGNFPPRFSGLQFPNYSSELNVNALELDDSALYLCASSFGGTSTDTQYFGPGTRLTVL.

This clonotype was detected only a few times. The V call is TRBV28, the J call TRBJ1-1, with D hard to call. The V end was cut by 6 bases, the J end by 7 bases, with 12 bases between. Germline loops: CDR1 MDHEN, CDR2 SYDVKM. The CDR3 runs 12 residues. DNA of the CDR3: TGTGCCAGCAGACCGCAGAACGATGAAGCTTTCTTT. It yields the protein CASRPQNDEAFF.

This clonotype was detected many times. V is TRBV7-2 and J is TRBJ2-7, with 9 bases lining up with TRBD1. V gave up 1 base and J gave up 2 bases; unmatched junction bases: 6. In germline, CDR1 is SGHTA, CDR2 FQGNSA. CDR3 length: 16 amino acids. The CDR3: CASSLVLGQGAYEQYV. CDR3 coding DNA: TGTGCCAGCAGCTTAGTGTTGGGACAGGGAGCCTACGAGCAGTACGTC.

Many counts were recorded for this clonotype. This chain links TRBV20-1 with TRBJ2-5, with a weak D call TRBD2 (7 bases). The CDR3 is made up of 15 amino acids. Germline loops: CDR1 DFQATT, CDR2 SNEGSKA (reference sequence). The germline V and J ends were trimmed by 4 bases and 5 bases, with 20 bases remaining between them. The CDR3 region has the DNA TGCAGTGCTATGGGGGGGCACTCGGGGAAGGAGACCCAGTACTTC. Translation: CSAMGGHSGKETQYF.

This clonotype was counted at least ten times. CDR3 coding DNA: TGCAGTGCTAGGGGAAGGCTAGAGGGTTACGAGCAGTACTTC. The encoded protein is CSARGRLEGYEQYF. The chain couples TRBV20-1 to TRBJ2-7, with D perhaps TRBD2 (5 bases). This CDR3 region has 14 residues. Germline V gene lookup returns CDR1 DFQATT and CDR2 SNEGSKA (reference sequence). V lost 3 bases, J lost 4 bases, and 16 bases lay in between.

In its sample, this clonotype was seen many times. The V call is TRBV11-2, the J call TRBJ2-7; TRBD2 is a possible D gene (5 bases). V lost 2 bases to trimming and J lost 4 bases, with 12 bases between them. Germline V gene sequence: CDR1 SGHAT, CDR2 FQNNGV. There are 14 residues in the CDR3. CDR3 in amino acids: CASSLRPGSYEQYF. CDR3 coding DNA: TGTGCCAGCAGCTTACGGCCGGGGTCGTACGAGCAGTACTTC.

The chain joins TRBV18 to TRBJ2-1; TRBD2 aligns across 11 bases. The CDR3 consists of 15 residues. The V and J ends lost 2 bases and 8 bases, in that order; junction bases with no gene match: 5. Germline CDR1 and CDR2: KGHSH and LQKENI. The CDR3 region is CASSPISGGAYEQFF. In nucleotides, the CDR3 is TGTGCCAGCTCACCAATTAGCGGGGGGGCCTATGAGCAGTTCTTC.

This clonotype was detected many times. The V and J genes are TRBV4-3 and TRBJ1-5, with a weak D call TRBD1 (5 bases). CDR1 and CDR2 (germline): LGHNA, YSLEER. CDR3 length: 13 amino acids. Between the trimmed V and J ends, which lost 4 bases and 9 bases, there was a span of 13 bases. DNA for the CDR3: TGCGCCAGCAGCCGAGAAGTTCAGGGGCCCCAGCATTTT. Translation: CASSREVQGPQHF.

This clonotype was observed many times. The chain is built from TRBV7-2 and TRBJ2-5, with 7 bases identical to TRBD2. Germline assignment: CDR1 SGHTA and CDR2 FQGNSA. The CDR3 is 15 residues long. J gave up 2 bases and V 3 bases, and 6 bases lay outside the gene matches. CDR3 amino acids: CASSFQAGNQETQYF. The DNA for the CDR3 is TGTGCCAGCAGCTTTCAAGCGGGGAATCAAGAGACCCAGTACTTC.

This clonotype was counted many times. The chain is built from TRBV7-2 and TRBJ2-2; no definite D call. Germline CDR1 and CDR2: SGHTA and FQGNSA. V lost 0 bases to trimming and J lost 7 bases, with 6 bases between them. The CDR3 is 13 amino acids. The CDR3 bases are TGTGCCAGCAGCTTAGCGCTAAGCGGGGAGCTGTTTTTT. It encodes CASSLALSGELFF. Looking up the rest from reference TRBV7-2 and TRBJ2-2 gives the full variable domain: GAGVSQSPSNKVTEKGKDVELRCDPISGHTALYWYRQSLGQGLEFLIYFQGNSAPDKSGLPSDRFSAERTGGSVSTLTIQRTQQEDSAVYLCASSLALSGELFFGEGSRLTVL.

The table lists this clonotype with a count of one. The V call is TRBV7-6, the J call TRBJ2-1; 15 bases agree with TRBD2. Trimming took 1 base from V and 6 from J; bases not matched to a gene: 10. The CDR3 length is 19 residues. Per the germline V gene, CDR1 is SGHVS and CDR2 is FNYEAQ. CDR3 sequence (DNA): TGTGCCAGCAGCTTAGGGACTAGCGGGGGGGCGGGTTCGCGCAATGAGCAGTTCTTC. This translates into CASSLGTSGGAGSRNEQFF.

This clonotype was observed many times. The chain has TRBV15 and TRBJ1-1, with D hard to call. CDR1 is LNHNV and CDR2 is YYDKDF in the germline V gene (reference sequence). V lost 1 base and J 10 bases, leaving 10 bases between the germline ends. This CDR3 has 12 residues. CDR3: CATSRADARAFF. In nucleotides, the CDR3 is TGTGCCACCAGCAGAGCCGACGCGAGAGCTTTCTTT. Filled out from reference TRBV15 and TRBJ1-1, the complete variable domain reads DAMVIQNPRYQVTQFGKPVTLSCSQTLNHNVMYWYQQKSSQAPKLLFHYYDKDFNNEADTPDNFQSRRPNTSFCFLDIRSPGLGDTAMYLCATSRADARAFFGQGTRLTVV.

This clonotype appeared many times. The CDR3 nucleotides read TGTGCCAGCACACGAGGACAGCTGAACACTGAAGCTTTCTTT. Protein: CASTRGQLNTEAFF. The V and J genes are TRBV7-2 and TRBJ1-1, with D possibly being TRBD1 (6 bases). The CDR3 runs to 14 residues. Germline-derived CDR1 and CDR2 are SGHTA and FQGNSA. Trimming stripped 7 bases from V and 0 bases from J, with 12 bases between.